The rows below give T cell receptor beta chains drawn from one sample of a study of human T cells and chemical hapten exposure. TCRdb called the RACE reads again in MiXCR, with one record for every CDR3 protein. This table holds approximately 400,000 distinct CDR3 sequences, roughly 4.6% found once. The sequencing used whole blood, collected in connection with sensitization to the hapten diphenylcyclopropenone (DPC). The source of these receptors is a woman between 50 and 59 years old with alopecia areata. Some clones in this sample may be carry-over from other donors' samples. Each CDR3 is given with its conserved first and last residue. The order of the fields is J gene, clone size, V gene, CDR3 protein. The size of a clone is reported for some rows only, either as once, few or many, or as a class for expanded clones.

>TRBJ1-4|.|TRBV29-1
CSVEFRAYEKLFF
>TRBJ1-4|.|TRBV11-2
CASSQGQRNEKLFF
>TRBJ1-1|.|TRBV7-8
CASSGGRKGYTEAFF
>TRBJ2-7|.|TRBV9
CASSLKGFENVYEQYF
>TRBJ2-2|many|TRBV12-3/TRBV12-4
CASSLRSGPNTGELFF
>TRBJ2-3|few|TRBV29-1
CSVGGLAIADTQYF
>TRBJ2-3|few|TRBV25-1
CASYSPGTSQDTQYF
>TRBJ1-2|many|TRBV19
CASTTDFEWGYTF
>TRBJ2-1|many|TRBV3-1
CASSQDFGSWYNEQFF
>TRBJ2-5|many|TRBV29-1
CSVGSVETQYF
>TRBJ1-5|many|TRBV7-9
CASSQYAAGPNQPQHF
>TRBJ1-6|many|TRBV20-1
CSARGGGGSSPLHF
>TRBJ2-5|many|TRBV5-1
CASSFDQETQYF
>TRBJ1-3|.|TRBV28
CATPAGLGNTIYF
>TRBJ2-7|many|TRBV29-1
CSVVLFTAGTYEQYF
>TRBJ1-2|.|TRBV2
CASSDGTGGYGYTF
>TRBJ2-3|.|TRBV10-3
CAISPTAGGRYF